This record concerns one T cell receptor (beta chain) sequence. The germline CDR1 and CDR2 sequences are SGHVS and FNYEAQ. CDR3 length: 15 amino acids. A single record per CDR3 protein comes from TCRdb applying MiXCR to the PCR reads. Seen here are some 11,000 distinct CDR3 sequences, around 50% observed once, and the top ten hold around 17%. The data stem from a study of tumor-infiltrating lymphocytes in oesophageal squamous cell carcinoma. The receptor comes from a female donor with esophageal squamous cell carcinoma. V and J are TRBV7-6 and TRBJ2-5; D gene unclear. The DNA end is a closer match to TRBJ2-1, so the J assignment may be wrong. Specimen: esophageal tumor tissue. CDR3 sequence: CASSSGRLDGDEQFF. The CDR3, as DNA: TGTGCCAGCAGCTCGGGCAGGCTGGATGGGGATGAGCAGTTCTTC.